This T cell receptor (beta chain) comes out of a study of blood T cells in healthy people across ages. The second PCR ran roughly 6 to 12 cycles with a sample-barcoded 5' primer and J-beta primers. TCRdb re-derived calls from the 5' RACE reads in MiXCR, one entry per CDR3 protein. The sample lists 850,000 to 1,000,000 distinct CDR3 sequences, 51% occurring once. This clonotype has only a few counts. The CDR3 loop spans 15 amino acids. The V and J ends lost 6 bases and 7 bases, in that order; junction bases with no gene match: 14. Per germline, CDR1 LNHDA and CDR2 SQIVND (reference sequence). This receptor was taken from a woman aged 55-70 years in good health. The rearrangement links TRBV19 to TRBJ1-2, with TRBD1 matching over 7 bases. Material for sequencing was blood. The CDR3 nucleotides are TGTGCCAGTAGCCGACAGGGCGAACCTTACAGTGGCTACACCTTC. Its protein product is CASSRQGEPYSGYTF.